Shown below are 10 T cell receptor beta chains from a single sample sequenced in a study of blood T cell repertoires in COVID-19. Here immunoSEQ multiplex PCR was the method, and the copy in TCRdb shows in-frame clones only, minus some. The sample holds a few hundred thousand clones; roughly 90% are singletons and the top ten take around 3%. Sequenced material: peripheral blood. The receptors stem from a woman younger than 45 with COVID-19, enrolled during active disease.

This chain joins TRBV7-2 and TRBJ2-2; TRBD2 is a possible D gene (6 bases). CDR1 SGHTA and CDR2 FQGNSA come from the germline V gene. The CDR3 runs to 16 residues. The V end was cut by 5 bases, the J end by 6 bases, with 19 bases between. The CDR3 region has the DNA TGTGCCAGCAGCCTTAGAGGCGGGGACCTTGCCGGGGAGCTGTTTTTT. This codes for CASSLRGGDLAGELFF. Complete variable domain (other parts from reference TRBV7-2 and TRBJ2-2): GAGVSQSPSNKVTEKGKDVELRCDPISGHTALYWYRQSLGQGLEFLIYFQGNSAPDKSGLPSDRFSAERTGGSVSTLTIQRTQQEDSAVYLCASSLRGGDLAGELFFGEGSRLTVL.

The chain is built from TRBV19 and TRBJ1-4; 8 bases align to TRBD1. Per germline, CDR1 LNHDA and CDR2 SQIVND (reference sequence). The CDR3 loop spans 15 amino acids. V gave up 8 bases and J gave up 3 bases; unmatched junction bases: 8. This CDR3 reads CASGGQGGPNEKLFF. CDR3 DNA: TGTGCCAGTGGTGGACAGGGAGGTCCTAATGAAAAACTGTTTTTT.

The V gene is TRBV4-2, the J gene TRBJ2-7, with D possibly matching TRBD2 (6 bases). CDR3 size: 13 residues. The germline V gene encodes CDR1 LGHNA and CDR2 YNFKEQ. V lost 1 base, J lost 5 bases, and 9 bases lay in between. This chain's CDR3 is CASSQVWGDEQYF. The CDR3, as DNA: TGTGCCAGCAGCCAAGTGTGGGGGGACGAGCAGTACTTC.

The CDR3 nucleotides read TGTGCCAGCTCATCTCGGACAGGGGGGCACACTGAAGCTTTCTTT. Encoded protein: CASSSRTGGHTEAFF. This chain uses TRBV18 with TRBJ1-1; 10 nucleotides align to TRBD1. The V gene end was trimmed by 5 bases and the J gene end by 3 bases; junction bases not matched to a gene: 6. This CDR3 contains 15 residues. Germline CDR1 and CDR2: KGHSH and LQKENI.

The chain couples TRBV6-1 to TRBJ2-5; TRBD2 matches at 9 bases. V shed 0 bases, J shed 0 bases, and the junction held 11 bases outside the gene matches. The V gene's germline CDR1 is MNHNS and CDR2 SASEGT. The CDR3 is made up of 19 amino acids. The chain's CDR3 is CASSEAPVIAGANQETQYF. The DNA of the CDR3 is TGTGCCAGCAGTGAAGCTCCCGTGATAGCGGGAGCGAACCAAGAGACCCAGTACTTC.

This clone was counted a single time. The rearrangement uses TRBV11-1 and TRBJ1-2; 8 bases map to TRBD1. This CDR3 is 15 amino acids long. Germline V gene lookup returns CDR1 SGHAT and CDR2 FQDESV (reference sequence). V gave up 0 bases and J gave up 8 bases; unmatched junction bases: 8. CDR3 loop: CASSLAQGATRGYTF. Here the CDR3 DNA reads TGTGCCAGCAGCTTAGCCCAGGGGGCTACGCGAGGCTACACCTTC.

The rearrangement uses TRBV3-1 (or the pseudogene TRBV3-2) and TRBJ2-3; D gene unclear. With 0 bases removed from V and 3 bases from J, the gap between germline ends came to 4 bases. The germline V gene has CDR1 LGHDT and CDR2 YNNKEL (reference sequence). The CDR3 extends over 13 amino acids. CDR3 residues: CASSQELTDTQYF. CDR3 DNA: TGTGCCAGCAGCCAAGAGTTAACAGATACGCAGTATTTT.

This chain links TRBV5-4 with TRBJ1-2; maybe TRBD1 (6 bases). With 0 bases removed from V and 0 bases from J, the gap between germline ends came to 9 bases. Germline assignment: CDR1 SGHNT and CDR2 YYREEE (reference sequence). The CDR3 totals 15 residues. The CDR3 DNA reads TGTGCCAGCAGCTTGGAGGGGGTCCCTAACTATGGCTACACCTTC. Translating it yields CASSLEGVPNYGYTF.

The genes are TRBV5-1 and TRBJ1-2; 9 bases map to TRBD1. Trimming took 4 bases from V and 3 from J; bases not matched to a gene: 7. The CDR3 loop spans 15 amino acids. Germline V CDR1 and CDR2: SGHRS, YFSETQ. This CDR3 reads CASSLTGGDYYGYTF. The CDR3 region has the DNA TGCGCCAGCAGCCTGACAGGGGGGGATTACTATGGCTACACCTTC.

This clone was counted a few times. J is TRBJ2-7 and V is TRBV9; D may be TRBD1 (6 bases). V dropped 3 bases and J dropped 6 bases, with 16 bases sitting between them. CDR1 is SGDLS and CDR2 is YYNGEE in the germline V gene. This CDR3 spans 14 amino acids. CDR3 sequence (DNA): TGTGCCAGCAGCGCGTACTTAACAGGGCCCGAGCAGTACTTC. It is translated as CASSAYLTGPEQYF.